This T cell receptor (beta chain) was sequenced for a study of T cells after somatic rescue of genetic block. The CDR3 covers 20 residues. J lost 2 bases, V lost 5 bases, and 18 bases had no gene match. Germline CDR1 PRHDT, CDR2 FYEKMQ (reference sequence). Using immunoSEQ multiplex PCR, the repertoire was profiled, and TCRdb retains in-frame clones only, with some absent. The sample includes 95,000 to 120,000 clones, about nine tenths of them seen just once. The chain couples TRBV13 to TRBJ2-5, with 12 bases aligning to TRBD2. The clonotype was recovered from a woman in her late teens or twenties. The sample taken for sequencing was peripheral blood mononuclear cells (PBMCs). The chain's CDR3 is CASSQNLAGGLAVAQETQYF. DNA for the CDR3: TGTGCCAGCAGCCAAAACCTAGCGGGGGGGCTTGCCGTGGCGCAAGAGACCCAGTACTTC.